These T cell receptor beta chains were read from a single sample in a study of T cells in Graves' hyperthyroidism and ophthalmopathy. TCRdb itself ran the multiplex PCR reads through MiXCR, one entry per CDR3 protein. The sample holds about 270,000 distinct CDR3 sequences, about 20% seen once. Specimen: blood. The receptors were gathered from a young man with Graves' ophthalmopathy. Each CDR3 is given with its conserved first and last residue. A D gene is named only where the DNA matches it firmly. Rows may omit the clone size; those that give it use once, few, many or a size class.

cdr3_aa cdr3_nt d_call v_call cdr3_length clone_size j_call
CASRGGQYNSPLHF TGTGCCAGCAGAGGGGGACAATATAATTCACCCCTCCACTTT NA TRBV27 14 NA TRBJ1-6
CASSETRSADTQYF TGTGCCAGCAGTGAAACCCGCTCGGCAGATACGCAGTATTTT NA TRBV2 14 many TRBJ2-3
CASSLWARGDEQYF TGTGCCAGCAGTTTATGGGCTAGGGGGGACGAGCAGTACTTC NA TRBV27 14 NA TRBJ2-7
CASSVAGGLAGFQETQYF TGTGCCAGCAGCGTAGCGGGGGGGCTAGCAGGTTTCCAAGAGACCCAGTACTTC TRBD2 TRBV9 18 few TRBJ2-5
CASRKVGTGLYEQYF TGTGCCAGCAGAAAAGTGGGGACAGGGCTATACGAGCAGTACTTC TRBD1 TRBV11-2 15 NA TRBJ2-7
CASRKRGRDTGELFF TGTGCCAGCAGGAAGAGGGGTCGGGACACCGGGGAGCTGTTTTTT NA TRBV27 15 few TRBJ2-2
CASRRGTGAPWPQHF TGTGCCAGCAGACGCGGGACAGGGGCTCCTTGGCCCCAGCATTTT TRBD1 TRBV27 15 NA TRBJ1-5
CASSRAGVNQPQHF TGTGCCAGCAGCAGGGCAGGGGTGAATCAGCCCCAGCATTTT NA TRBV2 14 many TRBJ1-5
CASGKSGSTVETQYF TGTGCCAGCGGAAAGAGCGGGAGTACCGTCGAGACCCAGTACTTC TRBD2 TRBV6-1 15 few TRBJ2-5
CASSYRGRDRGKKGYGYTF TGTGCCAGCAGTTACCGGGGGCGGGACAGGGGAAAAAAAGGCTATGGCTACACCTTC TRBD1 TRBV6-5 19 NA TRBJ1-2
CASSRGSGNQPQHF TGTGCCAGCAGCCGGGGGTCTGGCAATCAGCCCCAGCATTTT NA TRBV5-6 14 NA TRBJ1-5
CASSQEGDGRGETQYF TGCGCCAGCAGCCAAGAAGGGGATGGGCGCGGGGAGACCCAGTACTTC NA TRBV4-1 16 few TRBJ2-5
CSARAPGQSTDTQYF TGCAGTGCTAGAGCCCCGGGACAGAGCACAGATACGCAGTATTTT TRBD1 TRBV20-1 15 few TRBJ2-3
CASSLAGTDPYEQYF TGCGCCAGCAGCTTGGCAGGGACAGACCCCTACGAGCAGTACTTC TRBD1 TRBV5-1 15 NA TRBJ2-7
CASSSGGRGNEQFF TGTGCCAGCAGTTCAGGCGGGAGAGGCAATGAGCAGTTCTTC TRBD2 TRBV12-3/TRBV12-4 14 few TRBJ2-1
CSASGSSGRANEQFF TGCAGTGCTAGCGGATCTAGCGGGAGGGCTAATGAGCAGTTCTTC TRBD2 TRBV20-1 15 NA TRBJ2-1
CATSRDSTGELFF TGTGCCACCAGTAGGGACAGCACCGGGGAGCTGTTTTTT TRBD1 TRBV24-1 13 few TRBJ2-2